This TCR beta chain was profiled in a study of CD8+ T cells in alopecia areata. Study information: Administration of oral tofacitinib to treated patients was at 5 to 10 mg twice daily.

RNA extraction was followed by reverse transcription into cDNA, which acted as the sequencing template. Libraries were prepared by immunoSEQ multiplex PCR; TCRdb keeps only in-frame clonotypes and omits some of them. The table includes 90,000 or so clones, 44% detected once. This clone was seen a handful of times. Its antigen is unknown. General observations from the study: On tofacitinib, scalp and blood still held many of the expanded lesional clones. Scalp clonality, along with expanded CD8+ clones among the top 100, was significantly decreased by tofacitinib.

The CDR3 has 12 amino acids. V was pared by 3 bases and J by 1 base, with 6 bases between. The germline V gene encodes CDR1 SQVTM and CDR2 ANQGSEA. The treatment: oral pan-JAK inhibitor, 5-10 mg twice daily. The source material was CD8+ T cells sorted from blood, sampled at week 24, from a patient treated with tofacitinib. The chain combines TRBV29-1 with TRBJ1-1; D unresolved. The receptor was derived from a human donor with alopecia areata. In DNA, the CDR3 is TGCAGCGTTGAGCTAAGGAACACTGAAGCTTTCTTT. Its protein is CSVELRNTEAFF.